This passage covers 4 T cell receptor beta chains from one sample sequenced in a study of type 1 and type 2 diabetes patients. PCR was run on genomic DNA. The TCR beta CDR3 region was amplified using 30 forward and 13 reverse primers. TCRdb independently ran MiXCR on the multiplex PCR reads; one entry per CDR3 protein. The sample holds around 300,000 distinct CDR3 sequences, around 47% seen once. Material for sequencing was peripheral blood mononuclear cells (PBMCs). The receptors shown here come from a man aged 18 to 35 with type 2 diabetes.

The chain recombines TRBV19 with TRBJ1-6; 7 nucleotides match TRBD1. Looked up from germline, CDR1 is LNHDA and CDR2 is SQIVND (reference sequence). This CDR3 contains 15 residues. V trimming: 7 bases; J trimming: 6 bases; junction bases outside the gene matches: 9. CDR3 region: CASTPDRSGNSPLHF. The CDR3 region has the DNA TGTGCCAGTACCCCGGACAGGAGCGGTAATTCACCCCTCCACTTT.

The chain recombines TRBV20-1 with TRBJ1-5; maybe TRBD1 (6 bases). Trimming removed 6 bases from V and 5 bases from J, with 11 bases in between. This CDR3 has 12 amino acids. CDR1 is DFQATT, CDR2 SNEGSKA, per germline (reference sequence). The CDR3 DNA reads as TGCAGTGCCCCGACAGGATATCAGCCCCAGCATTTT. This encodes CSAPTGYQPQHF.

The V and J genes are TRBV19 and TRBJ2-3; D gene unclear. CDR1 is LNHDA and CDR2 is SQIVND in the germline V gene (reference sequence). This CDR3 has 13 residues. The germline V and J ends were trimmed by 4 bases and 6 bases, with 11 bases remaining between them. DNA for the CDR3: TGTGCCAGTAGTACCCATTCCCTGGATACGCAGTATTTT. Residues: CASSTHSLDTQYF.

Remarks on this clonotype: At one of its ends the junction is not consistent with the germline gene, which may arise from a read error. V is TRBV19 and J is TRBJ2-3; D is undetermined. Germline V gene sequence: CDR1 LNHDA, CDR2 SQIVND (reference sequence). CDR3 length equals 13 residues. The CDR3 region is CAGSGSVGDTQYF. The CDR3 DNA follows: TGTGCCGGTAGTGGTAGTGTGGGAGATACGCAGTATTTT.